This T cell receptor beta chain was captured by sequencing in a study of glioma-infiltrating T cells. Findings of the study overall: Very few CDR3 sequences were shared between tissue and blood. Above-expected tissue-blood divergence occurred in all gliomas, most in low-grade ones.

The iRepertoire nested amplicon-rescue multiplex PCR amplified TCR alpha and beta CDR3s from RNA. Tissue mRNA or PBMC total RNA, about 85-400 ng, went into one-step reverse transcription and amplification. TCRdb independently ran MiXCR on the multiplex PCR reads; one entry per CDR3 protein. This table holds under 200,000 distinct CDR3 sequences, around 40% found once. About this clonotype: Its antigen is currently unknown.

After removal of 4 bases from V and 8 bases from J, the junction contained 10 bases not matched to a gene. Germline loops: CDR1 SQVTM, CDR2 ANQGSEA. This CDR3 has 14 residues. The sample comprised glioma tissue, nonneoplastic brain tissue, or PBMCs (not recorded which). The rearrangement joins TRBV29-1 to TRBJ2-1; TRBD1 aligns across 8 bases. This receptor was taken from a human donor with low-grade glioma or glioblastoma, undergoing nonglioma brain surgery, or in good health (not recorded which). In DNA, the CDR3 is TGCAGCGTTGGACGGACAGGGATAGTGGATGAGCAGTTCTTC. This encodes CSVGRTGIVDEQFF.